These 23 T cell receptor beta chains were sequenced from one sample in a study of T cells expressing NK-cell markers. TCRdb reprocessed the 5' RACE reads and keeps a single row for each CDR3 protein, giving no DNA. Its listing shows about 460,000 distinct CDR3 sequences. The sequenced sample was blood T cells: a sorted CD56 or NKG2C T cell subset, CD4+ or CD8+ T cells, or bulk PBMC T cells (not recorded which). These receptor sequences come from a woman in her 50s in good health.

The chain links TRBV15 to TRBJ2-1; the TCRdb call, TRBD1, lacks DNA for checking. The CDR3 is made up of 14 amino acids. CDR1 LNHNV and CDR2 YYDKDF come from the germline V gene (reference sequence). CDR3: CATIDRGVYNEQFF.

This chain joins TRBV6-6 and TRBJ2-5; the TCRdb call, TRBD2, lacks DNA for checking. CDR1 and CDR2 (germline): MNHNY, SVGAGI (reference sequence). The CDR3 is made up of 16 amino acids. This CDR3 is CASSGTSGSAGGTQYF.

The chain uses TRBV2 and TRBJ1-5. Germline values: CDR1 SNHLY, CDR2 FYNNEI. The CDR3 spans 15 residues. The CDR3: CASSSGGTSNQPQHF.

This sequence joins TRBV15 and TRBJ2-1; absent DNA, TCRdb's TRBD1 call cannot be checked. Germline-derived CDR1 and CDR2 are LNHNV and YYDKDF (reference sequence). The CDR3 spans 17 residues. The CDR3 region is CATSRPPRVAGYNEQFF.

J is TRBJ2-6 and V is TRBV9. In germline, CDR1 is SGDLS, CDR2 YYNGEE. This CDR3 comprises 17 residues. CDR3 amino acids: CASSVGSFLSGANVLTF.

The chain uses TRBV5-1 and TRBJ1-2; TCRdb proposes TRBD1, but this gene call is untestable without DNA. Germline CDR1 and CDR2: SGHRS and YFSETQ. The length of the CDR3 is 14 residues. CDR3 region: CASSPSDSNYGYTF.

V gene TRBV12-3 or TRBV12-4 combines with J gene TRBJ2-1. This CDR3 is built from 21 residues. The CDR3 loop reads CASSLGRGKDKAGGSYNEQFF.

This chain joins TRBV7-2 and TRBJ2-1. Germline V gene lookup returns CDR1 SGHTA and CDR2 FQGNSA. CDR3 length equals 14 residues. The CDR3 is CASSLAERRSEQFF.

This CDR3 reads CSASDSGLLGEKLFF. The V and J genes are TRBV20-1 and TRBJ1-4. Germline V gene lookup returns CDR1 DFQATT and CDR2 SNEGSKA (reference sequence). This CDR3 comprises 15 residues.

The V and J genes are TRBV10-2 and TRBJ2-3; with no DNA, the TCRdb D assignment of TRBD1 cannot be verified. The CDR3 covers 11 residues. Looked up from germline, CDR1 is WSHSY and CDR2 is SAAADI. This chain's CDR3 is CASTPGDTQYF.

This chain links TRBV2 with TRBJ2-1; as DNA is missing, the TRBD1 call by TCRdb cannot be tested. This CDR3 spans 15 amino acids. Germline assignment: CDR1 SNHLY and CDR2 FYNNEI. The CDR3 is CASKTGTVSYNEQFF.

The chain joins TRBV19 to TRBJ2-4; TCRdb returns TRBD2, unconfirmable since there is no DNA. The CDR3 totals 16 residues. Per germline, CDR1 LNHDA and CDR2 SQIVND (reference sequence). CDR3 sequence reads: CASSIPQVWDGSIQYF.

The V gene is TRBV5-1, the J gene TRBJ1-1. The length of the CDR3 is 15 residues. Germline CDR1 reads SGHRS; CDR2 reads YFSETQ. The CDR3 spells CASSLVRRGGTEAFF.

The chain's CDR3 is CASSPWREHTDTQYF. The chain links TRBV27 to TRBJ2-3; no DNA is available, so the TRBD2 call from TCRdb remains unchecked. Germline V CDR1 and CDR2: MNHEY, SMNVEV (reference sequence). CDR3 length: 15 residues.

The chain employs TRBV5-1 and TRBJ1-2; the TRBD1 assignment by TCRdb is unverifiable without DNA. The CDR3 sequence is 14 residues long. Per the germline V gene, CDR1 is SGHRS and CDR2 is YFSETQ. CDR3 sequence: CASSKEDTYYGYTF.

The chain joins TRBV12-3 or TRBV12-4 to TRBJ2-1; no DNA is available, so the TRBD2 call from TCRdb remains unchecked. The length of the CDR3 is 19 residues. The CDR3 reads CASRPTLGLALSSYNEQFF.

The V gene is TRBV20-1, the J gene TRBJ2-4; with no DNA, the TCRdb D assignment of TRBD2 cannot be verified. The CDR3 totals 15 residues. CDR1 is DFQATT and CDR2 is SNEGSKA in the germline V gene (reference sequence). The CDR3 region is CSASPLSGRLDIQYF.

The chain links TRBV5-1 to TRBJ2-1; the D call from TCRdb, TRBD2, cannot be confirmed without DNA. The CDR3 consists of 16 residues. Germline lookup yields CDR1 SGHRS and CDR2 YFSETQ. The CDR3 sequence is CASSRAAGGDYNEQFF.

This chain uses TRBV3-1 with TRBJ1-4; checking the TCRdb D call of TRBD1 is not possible without DNA. The V gene's germline CDR1 is LGHDT and CDR2 YNNKEL (reference sequence). The CDR3 is 15 residues long. CDR3 in amino acids: CASSRNRGPDEKLFF.

The V call is TRBV3-1, the J call TRBJ1-1. The CDR3 covers 14 residues. Per the germline V gene, CDR1 is LGHDT and CDR2 is YNNKEL (reference sequence). CDR3 amino acids: CASSQYGHDTEAFF.

The rearrangement uses TRBV7-2 and TRBJ2-5; TCRdb designates TRBD1, a call that cannot be tested without DNA. Germline CDR1 reads SGHTA; CDR2 reads FQGNSA. This CDR3 comprises 14 residues. CDR3 sequence reads: CASSPQGWQETQYF.

This rearrangement joins TRBV4-1 to TRBJ2-7. The CDR3 spans 16 residues. The germline V gene has CDR1 MGHRA and CDR2 YSYEKL. This chain's CDR3 is CASSRGPTQSSYEQYF.

The V gene is TRBV20-1, the J gene TRBJ2-5; TCRdb calls TRBD2, which cannot be checked without DNA. Germline assignment: CDR1 DFQATT and CDR2 SNEGSKA (reference sequence). The CDR3 consists of 17 residues. CDR3 in amino acids: CSARDLWTSGKQETQYF.